This TCR beta chain was sequenced for a study of T cell responses to AZD1222 COVID-19 vaccine. Repertoires were generated with immunoSEQ multiplex PCR, while TCRdb's copy carries only in-frame clones and drops some. The table includes 75,000 to 90,000 clones, around 88% detected once. A word on this clone: Its antigen is still unknown.

V shed 1 base and J shed 4 bases, with 5 bases lying between them. Per the germline V gene, CDR1 is LNHDA and CDR2 is SQIVND (reference sequence). The CDR3 spans 13 residues. Overall study findings and caveats: Dominant at 160-218 and 743-854, vaccine-associated CD4 TCRs also spanned spike. Among the donors, most were white British and more were female, and clonal diversity was possibly underestimated. Baseline testing showed seropositivity in only a handful of AZD1222 recipients. Nearly half of spike-specific TCRs reportedly target variant regions that are unmutated in the B.1.351 and B.1.1.7 variants.

The chain links TRBV19 to TRBJ2-1; D unresolved. The sequence came from an adult in good health. The source was peripheral blood, collected on day 0 of AZD1222 vaccination. CDR3 coding DNA: TGTGCCAGTAGTATAGTTGCGTACAATGAGCAGTTCTTC. Its translation is CASSIVAYNEQFF.